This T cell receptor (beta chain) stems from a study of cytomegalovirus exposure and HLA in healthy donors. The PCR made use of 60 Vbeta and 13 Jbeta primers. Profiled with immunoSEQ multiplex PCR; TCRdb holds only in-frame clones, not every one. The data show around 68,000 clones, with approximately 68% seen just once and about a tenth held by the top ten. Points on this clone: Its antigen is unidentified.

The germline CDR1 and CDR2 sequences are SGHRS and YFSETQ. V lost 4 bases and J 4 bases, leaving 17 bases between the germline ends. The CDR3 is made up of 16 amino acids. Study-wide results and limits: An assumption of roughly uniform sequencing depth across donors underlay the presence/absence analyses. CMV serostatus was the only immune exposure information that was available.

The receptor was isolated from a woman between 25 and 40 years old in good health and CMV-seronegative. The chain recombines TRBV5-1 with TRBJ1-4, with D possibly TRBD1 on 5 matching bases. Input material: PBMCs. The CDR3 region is CASSTTGDGHNEKLFF. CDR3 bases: TGCGCCAGCAGCACCACGGGGGACGGACATAATGAAAAACTGTTTTTT. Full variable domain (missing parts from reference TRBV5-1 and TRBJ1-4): KAGVTQTPRYLIKTRGQQVTLSCSPISGHRSVSWYQQTPGQGLQFLFEYFSETQRNKGNFPGRFSGRQFSNSRSEMNVSTLELGDSALYLCASSTTGDGHNEKLFFGSGTQLSVL.